One and the same sample provided the 3 T cell receptor beta chains below, sequenced in a study of tissue T cells after allogeneic stem cell transplantation (dated by TCRdb to the early 2020s). The library was prepared using the immunoSEQ multiplex PCR assay. TCRdb limited this immuneACCESS table to in-frame rearrangements with V and J called. A share of clones is missing; checked studies link under half to unresolved V genes, and the rest is unexplained. The sample table records around 5,900 clones; approximately 50% of these occur just once. In total, the top ten clones hold over 9% of the sample. The time point label on this specimen signifies: mouse harvest day 7 after allogeneic transplant. Each mouse graft, delivered by tail vein injection, combined 10^6 splenic CD5+ T cells with 10^7 T-cell-depleted bone marrow cells. Sequencing was carried out using gut tissue. These receptors were collected from a female BALB/c mouse given C57BL/6 T cells with graft-versus-host disease after an allogeneic hematopoietic cell transplant.

As concerns this clone: It is likely a read error: a sequence one base away is far more abundant. All gene names here are mouse names. The same CDR3 arises from other DNA sequences in this sample as well. The covered CDR3 bases are TGCGCCAGCAGTGATGGGGGACTGGGGGGGCTTGAACAGTAC. Amino acids: CASSDGGLGGLEQY. The whole CDR3 reads CASSDGGLGGLEQYF. The chain links TRBV13-1 to TRBJ2-7; 14 nucleotides align to TRBD2. Read coverage stops 1 residue before the CDR3 terminus; the germline J gene supplies the remainder. The CDR3 contains 15 residues. CDR1 is NSHNY and CDR2 is SYGAGN in the germline V gene.

About this clone itself: Gene names denote mouse genes. The read ends 1 residue shy of where the CDR3 ends; the end is completed using the germline J gene. The V gene is TRBV19, the J gene TRBJ2-3, with 9 bases that match TRBD1. Germline V gene data show CDR1 as FNHDT and CDR2 as SITEND (reference sequence). The CDR3 runs to 13 residues. The trim removed 4 bases at V and 6 bases at J, leaving 3 bases unmatched. CDR3 amino acids: CASSRQGVETLYF. The CDR3 DNA, read in part, is TGTGCCAGCAGTCGACAGGGGGTGGAAACGCTGTAT.

This clone was counted a few times. Genes and germline are mouse. The read halts 1 residue ahead of the CDR3 end, with the missing end drawn from the germline J gene. The rearrangement joins TRBV23 to TRBJ2-7; TRBD1, the D gene given by the table, was not confirmed from the DNA. There are 13 residues in the CDR3. Germline V gene sequence: CDR1 KGHTA, CDR2 FQNQQP. CDR3 protein: CSSSPQGSYEQYF. CDR3 bases read: TGCTCCAGCAGTCCACAGGGCTCCTATGAACAGTAC.